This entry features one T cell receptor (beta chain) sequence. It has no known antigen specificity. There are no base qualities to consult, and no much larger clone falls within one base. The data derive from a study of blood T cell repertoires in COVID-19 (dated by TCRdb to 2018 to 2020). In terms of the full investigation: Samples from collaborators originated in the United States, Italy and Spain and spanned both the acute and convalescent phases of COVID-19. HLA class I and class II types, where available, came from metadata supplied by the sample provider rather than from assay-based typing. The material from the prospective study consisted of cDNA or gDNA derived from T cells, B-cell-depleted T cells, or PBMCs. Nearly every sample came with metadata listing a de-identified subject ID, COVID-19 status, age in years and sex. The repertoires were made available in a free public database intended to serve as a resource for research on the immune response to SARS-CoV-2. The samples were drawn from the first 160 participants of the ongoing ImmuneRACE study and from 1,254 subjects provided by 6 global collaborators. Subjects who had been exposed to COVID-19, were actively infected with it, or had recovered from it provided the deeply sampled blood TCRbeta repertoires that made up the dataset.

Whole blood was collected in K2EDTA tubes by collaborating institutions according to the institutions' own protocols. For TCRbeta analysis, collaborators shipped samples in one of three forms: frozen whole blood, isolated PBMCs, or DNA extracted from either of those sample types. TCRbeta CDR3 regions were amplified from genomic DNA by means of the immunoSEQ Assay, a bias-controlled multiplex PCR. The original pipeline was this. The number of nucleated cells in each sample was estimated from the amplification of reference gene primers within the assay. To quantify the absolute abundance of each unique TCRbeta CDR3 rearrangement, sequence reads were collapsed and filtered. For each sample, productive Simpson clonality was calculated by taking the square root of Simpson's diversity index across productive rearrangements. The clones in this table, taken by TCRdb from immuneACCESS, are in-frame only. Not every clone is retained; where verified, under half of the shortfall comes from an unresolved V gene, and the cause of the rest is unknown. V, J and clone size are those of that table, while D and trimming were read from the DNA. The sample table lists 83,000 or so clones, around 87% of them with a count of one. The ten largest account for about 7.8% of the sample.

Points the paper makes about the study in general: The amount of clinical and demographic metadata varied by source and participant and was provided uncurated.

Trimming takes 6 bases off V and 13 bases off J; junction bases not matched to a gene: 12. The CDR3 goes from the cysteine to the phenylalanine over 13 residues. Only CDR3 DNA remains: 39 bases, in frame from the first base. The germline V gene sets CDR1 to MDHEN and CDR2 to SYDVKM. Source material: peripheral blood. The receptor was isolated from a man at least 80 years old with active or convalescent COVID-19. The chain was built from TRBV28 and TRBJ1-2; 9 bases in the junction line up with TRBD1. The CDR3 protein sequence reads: CASSRGQGRISTF. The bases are TGTGCCAGCAGCCGGGGACAGGGCAGGATCTCCACCTTC.